These 11 T cell receptor beta chains were sequenced from one sample in a study of T cell responses to AZD1222 COVID-19 vaccine. Clones were sequenced by immunoSEQ multiplex PCR, and TCRdb holds only the in-frame ones, with some missing. Of some 150,000 clones listed, over 75% were seen once; the top ten hold 5% to 6.5%. Sample: peripheral blood, taken 28 days after the second dose of the MenACWY control vaccine. Receptor source: an adult who received the MenACWY meningococcal vaccine as a control.

V gene TRBV15 combines with J gene TRBJ1-2; no definite D call. The CDR3 contains 16 residues. V lost 0 bases and J 2 bases, leaving 13 bases between the germline ends. CDR1 and CDR2 from the germline V gene are LNHNV and YYDKDF (reference sequence). The CDR3 is CATSREALAANYGYTF. CDR3 sequence (DNA): TGTGCCACCAGCAGAGAGGCGTTGGCGGCAAACTATGGCTACACCTTC.

The chain recombines TRBV6-5 with TRBJ2-7; 7 bases are a match to TRBD1. The junction had 10 bases not matched to a gene; V was cut back by 8 bases and J by 6 bases. The CDR3 contains 13 residues. Germline V lookup: CDR1 MNHEY, CDR2 SVGAGI. CDR3 nucleotides: TGTGCCAGCTGGCGACAGGGAGTGGGCGAGCAGTACTTC. Its translation: CASWRQGVGEQYF.

Remarks on this clone: The same CDR3 arises from other DNA sequences in this sample as well. This chain joins TRBV7-9 and TRBJ1-1; D uncertain. Germline CDR1 SEHNR, CDR2 FQNEAQ (reference sequence). The CDR3 extends over 13 amino acids. Trimming shortened V by 1 base and J by 1 base, and 4 bases separated the two germline ends. CDR3 sequence: CASSLGQNTEAFF. The CDR3 nucleotides read TGTGCCAGCAGCTTAGGACAGAACACTGAAGCTTTCTTT.

The chain uses TRBV4-3 and TRBJ1-1; TRBD1 matches at 10 bases. CDR1 and CDR2 from the germline V gene are LGHNA and YSLEER. This CDR3 spans 14 amino acids. J lost 8 bases, V lost 4 bases, and 7 bases had no gene match. CDR3 sequence (DNA): TGCGCCAGCAGCCGCGGGACAGGGGCTCTCGAAGCTTTCTTT. Translating gives CASSRGTGALEAFF.

CDR3 amino acids: CASSTRDRGLPNYGYTF. CDR3 in DNA: TGTGCCAGCAGCACCCGGGACAGGGGGCTACCTAACTATGGCTACACCTTC. This chain uses TRBV11-3 with TRBJ1-2, with 12 bases identical to TRBD1. J was trimmed by 0 bases and V by 5 bases; bases with no gene match: 7. Germline V CDR1 and CDR2: SGHNT, YENEEA. The CDR3 contains 17 residues.

A single count supports this clone. The J gene is TRBJ1-4, the V gene TRBV18, with no clear D. Trimming stripped 6 bases from V and 0 bases from J, with 5 bases between. Germline-derived CDR1 and CDR2 are KGHSH and LQKENI. The CDR3 contains 13 residues. CDR3 sequence: CASSPATNEKLFF. The CDR3 bases are TGTGCCAGCTCCCCCGCAACTAATGAAAAACTGTTTTTT. Complete variable domain (other parts from reference TRBV18 and TRBJ1-4): NAGVMQNPRHLVRRRGQEARLRCSPMKGHSHVYWYRQLPEEGLKFMVYLQKENIIDESGMPKERFSAEFPKEGPSILRIQQVVRGDSAAYFCASSPATNEKLFFGSGTQLSVL.

This chain joins TRBV7-3 and TRBJ2-1; unclear D gene. CDR3 size: 16 residues. CDR1 SGHTA and CDR2 FQGTGA come from the germline V gene. Trimming removed 2 bases from V and 0 bases from J, with 11 bases in between. CDR3 sequence reads: CASSLEWRSSYNEQFF. The CDR3 DNA reads TGTGCCAGCAGCTTAGAATGGCGGAGCTCCTACAATGAGCAGTTCTTC.

The chain couples TRBV9 to TRBJ2-7; the D is unclear. The V end lost 2 bases, the J end lost 3 bases, and 12 bases lay between the germline ends. The germline CDR1 and CDR2 sequences are SGDLS and YYNGEE. The CDR3 length is 14 residues. The CDR3 nucleotides read TGTGCCAGCAGCGTTAGTGTAGGGAACTACGAGCAGTACTTC. As protein: CASSVSVGNYEQYF. Full variable domain (outside the CDR3, taken from reference TRBV9 and TRBJ2-7): DSGVTQTPKHLITATGQRVTLRCSPRSGDLSVYWYQQSLDQGLQFLIQYYNGEERAKGNILERFSAQQFPDLHSELNLSSLELGDSALYFCASSVSVGNYEQYFGPGTRLTVT.

This chain links TRBV5-1 with TRBJ2-7, with TRBD1 matching 9 bases. The CDR3 loop spans 16 amino acids. The J segment lost 0 bases and the V segment lost 4 bases, leaving 8 bases of the junction unmatched. Germline V lookup: CDR1 SGHRS, CDR2 YFSETQ. Here the CDR3 DNA reads TGCGCCAGCAGCCGCGAAGGGACAGGGATCTCCTACGAGCAGTACTTC. Protein sequence: CASSREGTGISYEQYF.

The chain is built from TRBV5-4 and TRBJ1-2, with TRBD1 matching 8 bases. The CDR3 is 14 residues long. V shed 3 bases and J 7 bases; nucleotides not matched to a gene: 8. CDR1 and CDR2 from the germline V gene are SGHNT and YYREEE (reference sequence). CDR3 bases: TGTGCCAGCAGCTCACAGGGGGGCTTGGCTGGCTACACCTTC. This gives the protein CASSSQGGLAGYTF.

This sequence joins TRBV11-2 and TRBJ1-4; 9 bases match TRBD1. Trimming cost V 5 bases and J 7 bases; bases outside gene matches: 5. The CDR3 covers 14 residues. Germline CDR1 is SGHAT and CDR2 is FQNNGV. CDR3 in DNA: TGTGCCAGCAGCCCTCCGGACAGGGGTGAAAAACTGTTTTTT. Encoded protein: CASSPPDRGEKLFF. Full variable domain (missing parts from reference TRBV11-2 and TRBJ1-4): EAGVAQSPRYKIIEKRQSVAFWCNPISGHATLYWYQQILGQGPKLLIQFQNNGVVDDSQLPKDRFSAERLKGVDSTLKIQPAKLEDSAVYLCASSPPDRGEKLFFGSGTQLSVL.